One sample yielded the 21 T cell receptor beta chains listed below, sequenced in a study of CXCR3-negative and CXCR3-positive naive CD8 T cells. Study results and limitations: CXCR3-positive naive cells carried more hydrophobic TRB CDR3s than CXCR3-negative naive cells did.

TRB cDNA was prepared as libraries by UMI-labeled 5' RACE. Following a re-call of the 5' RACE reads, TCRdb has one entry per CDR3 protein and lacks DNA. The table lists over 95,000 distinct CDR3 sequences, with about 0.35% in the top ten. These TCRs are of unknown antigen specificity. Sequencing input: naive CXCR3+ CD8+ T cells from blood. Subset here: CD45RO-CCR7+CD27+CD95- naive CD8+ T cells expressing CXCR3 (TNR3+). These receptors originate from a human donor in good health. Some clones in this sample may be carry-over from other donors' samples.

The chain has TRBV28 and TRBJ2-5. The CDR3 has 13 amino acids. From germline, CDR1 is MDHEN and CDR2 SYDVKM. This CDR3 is CASSPYWQETQYF.

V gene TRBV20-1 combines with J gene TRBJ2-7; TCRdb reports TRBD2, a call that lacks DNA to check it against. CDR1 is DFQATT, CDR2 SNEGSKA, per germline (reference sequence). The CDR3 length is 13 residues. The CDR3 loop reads CSARKLADYEQYF.

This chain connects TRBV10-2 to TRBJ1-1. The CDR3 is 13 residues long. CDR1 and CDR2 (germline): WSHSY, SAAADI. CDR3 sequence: CASDERGFTEAFF.

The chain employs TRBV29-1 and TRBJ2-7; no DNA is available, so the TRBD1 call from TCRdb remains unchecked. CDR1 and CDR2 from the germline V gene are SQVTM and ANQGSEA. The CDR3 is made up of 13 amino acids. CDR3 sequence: CSVEDWGTDEQYF.

CDR3 in amino acids: CASSQTLGGTEAFF. The V call is TRBV4-1, the J call TRBJ1-1; TCRdb proposes TRBD1, but this gene call is untestable without DNA. The CDR3 loop spans 14 amino acids. Germline assignment: CDR1 MGHRA and CDR2 YSYEKL.

The CDR3 sequence is CASSQRDGRLEAFF. This chain connects TRBV4-1 to TRBJ1-1. Germline values: CDR1 MGHRA, CDR2 YSYEKL. CDR3 length: 14 residues.

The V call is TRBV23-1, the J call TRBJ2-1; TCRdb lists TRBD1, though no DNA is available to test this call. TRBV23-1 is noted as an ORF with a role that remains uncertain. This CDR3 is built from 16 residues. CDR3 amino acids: CASSHLARLSYNEQFF.

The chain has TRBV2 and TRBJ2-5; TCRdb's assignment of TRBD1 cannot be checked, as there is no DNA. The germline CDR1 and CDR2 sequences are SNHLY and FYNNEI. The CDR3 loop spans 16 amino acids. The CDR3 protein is CASTGEVTGVLKTQYF.

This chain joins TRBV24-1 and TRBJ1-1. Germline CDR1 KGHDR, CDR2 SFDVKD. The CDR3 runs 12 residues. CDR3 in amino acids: CATSGGGTEAFF.

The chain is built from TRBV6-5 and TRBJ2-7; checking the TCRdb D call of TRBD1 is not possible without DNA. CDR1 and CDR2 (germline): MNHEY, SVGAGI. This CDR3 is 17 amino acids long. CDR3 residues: CASSYSFFGDRAYEQYF.

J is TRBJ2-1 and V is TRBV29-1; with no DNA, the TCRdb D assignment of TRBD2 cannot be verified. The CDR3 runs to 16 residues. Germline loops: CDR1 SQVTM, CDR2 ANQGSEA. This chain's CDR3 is CSVGGLASSVYNEQFF.

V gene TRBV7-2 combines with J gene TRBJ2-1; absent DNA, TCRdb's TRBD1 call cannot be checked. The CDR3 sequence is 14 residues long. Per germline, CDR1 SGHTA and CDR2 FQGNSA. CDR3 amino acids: CASSLDGAYNEQFF. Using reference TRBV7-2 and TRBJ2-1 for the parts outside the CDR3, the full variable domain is GAGVSQSPSNKVTEKGKDVELRCDPISGHTALYWYRQSLGQGLEFLIYFQGNSAPDKSGLPSDRFSAERTGGSVSTLTIQRTQQEDSAVYLCASSLDGAYNEQFFGPGTRLTVL.

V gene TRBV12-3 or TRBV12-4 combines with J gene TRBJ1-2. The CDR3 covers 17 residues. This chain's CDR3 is CASTITYSGPANYGYTF.

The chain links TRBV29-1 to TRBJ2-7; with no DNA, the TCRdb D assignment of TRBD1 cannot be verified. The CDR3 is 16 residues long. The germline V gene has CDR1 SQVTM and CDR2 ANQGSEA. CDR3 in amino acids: CSVVDTNKGGAYEQYF.

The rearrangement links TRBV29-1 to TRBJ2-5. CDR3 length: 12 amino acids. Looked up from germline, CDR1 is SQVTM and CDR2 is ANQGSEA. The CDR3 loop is CSVDLGGETQYF.

The CDR3 region is CASSLYVPAAGHEQFF. The rearrangement uses TRBV27 and TRBJ2-1; TCRdb reports TRBD2, a call that lacks DNA to check it against. The CDR3 runs to 16 residues. The V gene's germline CDR1 is MNHEY and CDR2 SMNVEV (reference sequence).

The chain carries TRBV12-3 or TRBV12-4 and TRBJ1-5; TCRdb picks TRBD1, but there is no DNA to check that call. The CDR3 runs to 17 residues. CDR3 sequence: CASSHLNVRLGGWPQHF.

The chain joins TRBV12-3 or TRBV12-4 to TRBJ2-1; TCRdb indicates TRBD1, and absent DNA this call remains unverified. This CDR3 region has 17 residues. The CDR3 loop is CASSFGGRWDRGNEQFF.

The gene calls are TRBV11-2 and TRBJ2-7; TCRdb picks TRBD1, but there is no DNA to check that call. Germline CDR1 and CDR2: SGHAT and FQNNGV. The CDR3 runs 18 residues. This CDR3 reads CASSSSSGPPGAAYEQYF.

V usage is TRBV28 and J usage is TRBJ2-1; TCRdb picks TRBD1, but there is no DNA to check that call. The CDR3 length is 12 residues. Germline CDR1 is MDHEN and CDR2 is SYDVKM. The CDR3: CASSYGGAEQFF.

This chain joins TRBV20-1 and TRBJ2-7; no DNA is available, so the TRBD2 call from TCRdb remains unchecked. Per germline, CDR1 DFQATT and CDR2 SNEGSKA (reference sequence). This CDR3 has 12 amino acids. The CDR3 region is CSAFVLAGEQYF.